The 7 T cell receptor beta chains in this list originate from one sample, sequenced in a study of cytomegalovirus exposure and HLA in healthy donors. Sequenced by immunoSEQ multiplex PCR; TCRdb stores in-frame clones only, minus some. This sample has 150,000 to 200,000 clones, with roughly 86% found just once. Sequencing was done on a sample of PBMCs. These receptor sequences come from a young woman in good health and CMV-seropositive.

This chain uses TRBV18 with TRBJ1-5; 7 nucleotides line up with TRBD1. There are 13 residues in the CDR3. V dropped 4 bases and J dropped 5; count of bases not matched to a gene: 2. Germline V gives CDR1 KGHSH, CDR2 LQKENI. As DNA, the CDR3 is TGTGCCAGCTCACGCGACAGGGATCAGCCCCAGCATTTT. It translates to CASSRDRDQPQHF.

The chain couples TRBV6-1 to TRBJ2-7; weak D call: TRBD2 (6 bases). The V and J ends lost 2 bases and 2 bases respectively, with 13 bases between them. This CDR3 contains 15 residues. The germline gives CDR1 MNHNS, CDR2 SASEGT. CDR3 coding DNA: TGTGCCAGCAGTGAAAATCGCGGGATCCCCTACGAGCAGTACTTC. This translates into CASSENRGIPYEQYF.

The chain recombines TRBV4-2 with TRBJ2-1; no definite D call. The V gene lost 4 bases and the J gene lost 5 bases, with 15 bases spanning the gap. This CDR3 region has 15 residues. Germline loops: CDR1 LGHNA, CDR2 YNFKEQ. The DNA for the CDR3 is TGTGCCAGCAGCCGGGCGACAAGCCAAAACAATGAGCAGTTCTTC. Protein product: CASSRATSQNNEQFF.

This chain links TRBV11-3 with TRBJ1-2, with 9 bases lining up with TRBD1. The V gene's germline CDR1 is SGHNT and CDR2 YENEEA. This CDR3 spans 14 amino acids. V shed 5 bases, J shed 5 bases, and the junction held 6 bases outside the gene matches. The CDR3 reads CASSQTGGIYGYTF. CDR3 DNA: TGTGCCAGCAGCCAGACAGGGGGAATTTATGGCTACACCTTC.

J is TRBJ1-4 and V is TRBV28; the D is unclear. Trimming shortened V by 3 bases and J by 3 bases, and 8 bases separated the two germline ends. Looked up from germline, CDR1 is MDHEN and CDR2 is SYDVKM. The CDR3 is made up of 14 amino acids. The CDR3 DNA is TGTGCCAGCAGTTTGGGCAGGCCTAATGAAAAACTGTTTTTT. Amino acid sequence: CASSLGRPNEKLFF. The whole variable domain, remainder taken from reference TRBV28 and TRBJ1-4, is DVKVTQSSRYLVKRTGEKVFLECVQDMDHENMFWYRQDPGLGLRLIYFSYDVKMKEKGDIPEGYSVSREKKERFSLILESASTNQTSMYLCASSLGRPNEKLFFGSGTQLSVL.

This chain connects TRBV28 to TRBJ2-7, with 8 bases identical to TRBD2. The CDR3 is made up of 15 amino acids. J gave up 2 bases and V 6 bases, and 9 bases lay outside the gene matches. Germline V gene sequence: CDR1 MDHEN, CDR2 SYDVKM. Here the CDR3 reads CASRPNPGLAYEQYF. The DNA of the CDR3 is TGTGCCAGCAGACCCAATCCGGGACTAGCCTACGAGCAGTACTTC.

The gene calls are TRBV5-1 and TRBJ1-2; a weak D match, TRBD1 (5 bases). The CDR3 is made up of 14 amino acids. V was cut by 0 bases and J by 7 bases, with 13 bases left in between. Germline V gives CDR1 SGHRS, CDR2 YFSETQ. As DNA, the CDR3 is TGCGCCAGCAGCTTGGGGACACCGATTAGTGGCTACACCTTC. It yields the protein CASSLGTPISGYTF.